This T cell receptor beta chain appears in the sequencing data of a study of control samples from healthy donors and cancer patients (dated by TCRdb to 2018 to 2020). Reading from cysteine to phenylalanine, the CDR3 counts 17 amino acids. The only DNA kept is the CDR3, 51 bases in frame from the first base. The trim is 6 bases for V and 2 bases for J, with a gap of 22 bases between the germline ends. Via the germline V gene, CDR1 is MNHEY and CDR2 SVGEGT. The protocol used for the library was the immunoSEQ multiplex PCR assay. This immuneACCESS table, as held by TCRdb, lists in-frame sequences with V and J called but not all clones. Of the missing ones, under half trace to an unresolved V gene in checked studies; the others have no known cause. This sample is represented by about 12,000 clones; 85% to 90% of them were singletons. The ten top clones hold around 3% of the sample. A word on this clone: The antigen it recognizes is unknown. Base qualities are not recorded, but no much larger clone differs from it by a single base.

This clonotype was sampled from a male donor with melanoma. The V and J genes are TRBV6-2 or TRBV6-3 and TRBJ1-2; 6 matching bases give a weak D call of TRBD1. The sequenced sample consisted of formalin-fixed, paraffin-embedded tissue. Here the CDR3 is given as CASSLGTPYSQNYGYTF. The DNA sequence is as follows: TGTGCCAGCAGCCTCGGGACACCGTACTCTCAGAACTATGGCTACACCTTC.